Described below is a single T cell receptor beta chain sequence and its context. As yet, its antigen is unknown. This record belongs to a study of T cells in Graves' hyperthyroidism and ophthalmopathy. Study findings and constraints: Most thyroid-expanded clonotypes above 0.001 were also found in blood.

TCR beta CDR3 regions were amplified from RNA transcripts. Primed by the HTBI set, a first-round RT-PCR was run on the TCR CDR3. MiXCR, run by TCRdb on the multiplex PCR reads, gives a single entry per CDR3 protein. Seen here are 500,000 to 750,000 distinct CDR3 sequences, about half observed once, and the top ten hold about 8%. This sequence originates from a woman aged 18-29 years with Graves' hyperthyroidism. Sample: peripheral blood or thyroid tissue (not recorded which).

The CDR3 DNA reads as TGCAGTGCTAGAAGTGTAACAACCCCTTACAATGAGCAGTACTTC. Protein product: CSARSVTTPYNEQYF. The V gene is TRBV20-1, the J gene TRBJ2-7; no firm D call. The V end was cut by 2 bases, the J end by 7 bases, with 21 bases between. Germline CDR1 and CDR2: DFQATT and SNEGSKA (reference sequence). This CDR3 region has 15 residues.